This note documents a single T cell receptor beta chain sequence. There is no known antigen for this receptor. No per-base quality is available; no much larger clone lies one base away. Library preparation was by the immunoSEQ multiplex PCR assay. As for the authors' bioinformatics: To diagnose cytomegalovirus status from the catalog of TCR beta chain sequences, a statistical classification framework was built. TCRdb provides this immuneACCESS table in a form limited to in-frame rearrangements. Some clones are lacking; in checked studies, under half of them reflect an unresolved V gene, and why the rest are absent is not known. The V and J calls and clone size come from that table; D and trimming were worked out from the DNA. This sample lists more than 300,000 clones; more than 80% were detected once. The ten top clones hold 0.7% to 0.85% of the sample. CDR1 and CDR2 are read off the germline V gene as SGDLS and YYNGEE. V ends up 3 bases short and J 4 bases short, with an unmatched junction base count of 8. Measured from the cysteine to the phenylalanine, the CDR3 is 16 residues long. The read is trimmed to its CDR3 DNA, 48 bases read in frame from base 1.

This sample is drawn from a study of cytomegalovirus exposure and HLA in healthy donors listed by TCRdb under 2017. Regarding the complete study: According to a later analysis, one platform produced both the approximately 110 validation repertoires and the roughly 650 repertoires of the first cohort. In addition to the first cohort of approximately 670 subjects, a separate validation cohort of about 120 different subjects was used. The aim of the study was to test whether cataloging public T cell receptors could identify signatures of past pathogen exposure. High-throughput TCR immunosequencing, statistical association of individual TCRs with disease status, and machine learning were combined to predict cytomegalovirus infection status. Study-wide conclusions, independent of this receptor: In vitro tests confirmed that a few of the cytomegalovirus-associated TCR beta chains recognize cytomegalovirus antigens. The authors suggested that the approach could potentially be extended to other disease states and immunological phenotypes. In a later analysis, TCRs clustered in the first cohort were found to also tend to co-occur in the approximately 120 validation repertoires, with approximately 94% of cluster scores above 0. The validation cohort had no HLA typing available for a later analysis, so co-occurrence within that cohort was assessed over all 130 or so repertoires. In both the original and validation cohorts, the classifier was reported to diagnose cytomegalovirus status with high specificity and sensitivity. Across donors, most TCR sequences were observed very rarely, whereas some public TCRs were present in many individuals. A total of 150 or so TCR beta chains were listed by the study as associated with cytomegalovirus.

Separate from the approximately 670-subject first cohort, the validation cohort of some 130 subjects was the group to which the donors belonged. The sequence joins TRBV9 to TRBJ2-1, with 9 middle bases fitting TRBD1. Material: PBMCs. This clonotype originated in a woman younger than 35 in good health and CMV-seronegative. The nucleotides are TGTGCCAGCAGCGCACCTGGGACAGGGTCTTACAATGAGCAGTTCTTC. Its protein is CASSAPGTGSYNEQFF. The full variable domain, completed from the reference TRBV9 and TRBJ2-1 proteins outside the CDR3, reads DSGVTQTPKHLITATGQRVTLRCSPRSGDLSVYWYQQSLDQGLQFLIQYYNGEERAKGNILERFSAQQFPDLHSELNLSSLELGDSALYFCASSAPGTGSYNEQFFGPGTRLTVL.